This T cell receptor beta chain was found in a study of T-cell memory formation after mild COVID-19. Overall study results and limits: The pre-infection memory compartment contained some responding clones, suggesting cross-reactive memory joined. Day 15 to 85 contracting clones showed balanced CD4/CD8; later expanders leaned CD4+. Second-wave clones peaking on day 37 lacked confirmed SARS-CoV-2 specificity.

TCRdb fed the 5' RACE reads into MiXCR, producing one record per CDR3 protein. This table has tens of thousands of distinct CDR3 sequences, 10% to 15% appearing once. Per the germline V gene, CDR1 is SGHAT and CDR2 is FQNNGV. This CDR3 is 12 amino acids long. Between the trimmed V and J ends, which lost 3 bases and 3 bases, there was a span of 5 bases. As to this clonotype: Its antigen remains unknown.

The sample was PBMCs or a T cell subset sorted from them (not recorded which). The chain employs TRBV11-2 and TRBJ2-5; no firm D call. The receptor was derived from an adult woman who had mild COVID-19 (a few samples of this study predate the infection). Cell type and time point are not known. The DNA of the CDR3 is TGTGCCAGCAGCTTCCGGGAAGAGACCCAGTACTTC. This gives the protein CASSFREETQYF.